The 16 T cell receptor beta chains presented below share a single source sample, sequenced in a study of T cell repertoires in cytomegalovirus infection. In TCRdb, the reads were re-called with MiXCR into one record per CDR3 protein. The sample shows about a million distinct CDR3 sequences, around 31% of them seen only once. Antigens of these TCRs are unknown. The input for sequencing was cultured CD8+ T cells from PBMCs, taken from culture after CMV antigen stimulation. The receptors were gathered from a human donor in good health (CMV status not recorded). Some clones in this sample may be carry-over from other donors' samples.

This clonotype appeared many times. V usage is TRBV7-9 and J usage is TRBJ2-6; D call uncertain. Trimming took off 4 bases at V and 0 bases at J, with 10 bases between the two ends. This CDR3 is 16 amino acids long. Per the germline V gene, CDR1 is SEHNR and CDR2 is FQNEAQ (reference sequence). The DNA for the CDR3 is TGTGCCAGCAGCTCGACGATCGTCTCTGGGGCCAACGTCCTGACTTTC. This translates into CASSSTIVSGANVLTF.

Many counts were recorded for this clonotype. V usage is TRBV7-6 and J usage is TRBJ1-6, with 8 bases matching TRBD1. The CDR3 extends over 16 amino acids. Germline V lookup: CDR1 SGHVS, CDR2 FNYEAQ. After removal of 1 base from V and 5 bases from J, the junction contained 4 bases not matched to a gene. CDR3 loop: CASSLGAGGHNSPLHF. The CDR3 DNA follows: TGTGCCAGCAGCTTAGGGGCAGGGGGCCATAATTCACCCCTCCACTTT.

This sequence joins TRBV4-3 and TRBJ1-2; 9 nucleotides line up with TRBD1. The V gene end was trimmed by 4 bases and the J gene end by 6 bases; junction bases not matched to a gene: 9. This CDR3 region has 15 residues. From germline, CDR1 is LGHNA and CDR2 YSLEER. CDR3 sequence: CASSRDRGILHGYTF. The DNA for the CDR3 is TGCGCCAGCAGCCGAGACAGGGGGATTCTCCATGGCTACACCTTC.

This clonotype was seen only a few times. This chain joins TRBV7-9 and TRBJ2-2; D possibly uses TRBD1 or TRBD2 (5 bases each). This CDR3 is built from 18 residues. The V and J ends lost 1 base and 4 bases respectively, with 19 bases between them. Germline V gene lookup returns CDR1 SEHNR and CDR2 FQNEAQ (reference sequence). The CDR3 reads CASSLVLRGGDATGELFF. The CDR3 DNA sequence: TGTGCCAGCAGCTTAGTGTTGAGGGGCGGCGACGCCACCGGGGAGCTGTTTTTT.

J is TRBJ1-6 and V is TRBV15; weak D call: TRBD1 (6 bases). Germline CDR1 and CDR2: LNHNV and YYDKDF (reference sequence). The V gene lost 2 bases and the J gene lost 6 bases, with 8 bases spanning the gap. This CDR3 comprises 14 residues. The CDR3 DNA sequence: TGTGCCACCAGCAGAACGGGGGCTAATTCACCCCTCCACTTT. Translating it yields CATSRTGANSPLHF.

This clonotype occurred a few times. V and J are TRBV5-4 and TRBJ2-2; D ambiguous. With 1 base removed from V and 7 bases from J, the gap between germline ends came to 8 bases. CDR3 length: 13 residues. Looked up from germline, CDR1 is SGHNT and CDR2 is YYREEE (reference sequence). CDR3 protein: CASSLWYDGELFF. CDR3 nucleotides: TGTGCCAGCAGCTTGTGGTACGACGGGGAGCTGTTTTTT.

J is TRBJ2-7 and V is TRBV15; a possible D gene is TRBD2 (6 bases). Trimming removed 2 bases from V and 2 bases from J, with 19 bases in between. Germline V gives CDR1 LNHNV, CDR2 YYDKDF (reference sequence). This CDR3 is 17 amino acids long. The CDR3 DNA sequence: TGTGCCACCAGCAGAATACCGGGGGTCGCTTATCCCTACGAGCAGTACGTC. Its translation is CATSRIPGVAYPYEQYV.

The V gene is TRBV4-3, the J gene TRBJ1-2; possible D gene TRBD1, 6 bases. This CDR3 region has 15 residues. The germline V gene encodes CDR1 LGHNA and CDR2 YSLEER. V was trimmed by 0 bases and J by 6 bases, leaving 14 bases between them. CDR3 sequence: CASSQETGGGDGYTF. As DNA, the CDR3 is TGCGCCAGCAGCCAAGAAACGGGAGGGGGGGATGGCTACACCTTC.

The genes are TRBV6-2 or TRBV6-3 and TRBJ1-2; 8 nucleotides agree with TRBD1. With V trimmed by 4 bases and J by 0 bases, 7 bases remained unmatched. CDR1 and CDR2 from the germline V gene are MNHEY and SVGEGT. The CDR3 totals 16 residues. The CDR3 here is CASSSDRDRTNYGYTF. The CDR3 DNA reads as TGTGCCAGCAGTTCGGACCGGGACAGGACTAACTATGGCTACACCTTC.

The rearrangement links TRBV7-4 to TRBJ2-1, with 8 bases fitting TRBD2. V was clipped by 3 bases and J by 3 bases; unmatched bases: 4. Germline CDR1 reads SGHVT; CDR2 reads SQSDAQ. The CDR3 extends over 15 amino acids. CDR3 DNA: TGTGCCAGCAGCTTTCGGGCGGGGGGCTACAATGAGCAGTTCTTC. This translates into CASSFRAGGYNEQFF. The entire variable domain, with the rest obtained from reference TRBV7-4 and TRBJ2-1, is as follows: GAGVSQSPRYKVAKRGRDVALRCDSISGHVTLYWYRQTLGQGSEVLTYSQSDAQRDKSGRPSGRFSAERPERSVSTLKIQRTEQGDSAVYLCASSFRAGGYNEQFFGPGTRLTVL.

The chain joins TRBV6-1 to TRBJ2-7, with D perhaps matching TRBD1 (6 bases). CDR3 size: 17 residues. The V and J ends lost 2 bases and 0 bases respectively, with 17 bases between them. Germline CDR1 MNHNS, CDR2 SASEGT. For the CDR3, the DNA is TGTGCCAGCAGTGAAATCTTAGGGGGAGCTAGCTCCTACGAGCAGTACGTC. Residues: CASSEILGGASSYEQYV.

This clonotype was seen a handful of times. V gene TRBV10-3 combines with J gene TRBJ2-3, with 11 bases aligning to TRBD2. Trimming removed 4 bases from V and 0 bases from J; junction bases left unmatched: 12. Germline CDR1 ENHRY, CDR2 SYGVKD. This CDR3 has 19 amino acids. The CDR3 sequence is CAISGASGGRLLSTDTQYF. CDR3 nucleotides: TGTGCCATCAGTGGGGCTAGCGGGGGGCGACTCCTGAGCACAGATACGCAGTATTTT.

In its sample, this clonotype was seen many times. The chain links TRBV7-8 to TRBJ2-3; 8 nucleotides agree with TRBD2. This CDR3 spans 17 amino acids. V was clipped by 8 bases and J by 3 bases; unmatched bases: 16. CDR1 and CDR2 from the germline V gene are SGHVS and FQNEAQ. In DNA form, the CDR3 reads TGTGCCAGCCGAATACGGGGGGGGGGCCCATTGACAGATACGCAGTATTTT. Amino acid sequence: CASRIRGGGPLTDTQYF.

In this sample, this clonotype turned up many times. The CDR3 loop is CASSLGGDREETQYF. CDR3 nucleotide sequence: TGTGCCAGCAGCTTAGGGGGGGACAGAGAAGAGACCCAGTACTTC. This chain joins TRBV7-2 and TRBJ2-5; D might be TRBD1 (7 bases). The V gene lost 1 base and the J gene lost 3 bases, with 12 bases spanning the gap. In germline, CDR1 is SGHTA, CDR2 FQGNSA. This CDR3 comprises 15 residues.

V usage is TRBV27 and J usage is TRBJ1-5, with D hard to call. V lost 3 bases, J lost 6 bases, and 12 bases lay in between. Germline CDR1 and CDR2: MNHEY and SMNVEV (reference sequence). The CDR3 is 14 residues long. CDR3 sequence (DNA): TGTGCCAGCAGTTTCGGCGGGCACGGTCAGCCCCAGCATTTT. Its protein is CASSFGGHGQPQHF.

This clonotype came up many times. As DNA, the CDR3 is TGTGCCAGCAGTGAAGTCCCGGCAGGGTACGGGGGGAATTCTGAAGCTTTCTTT. Protein: CASSEVPAGYGGNSEAFF. The V and J genes are TRBV6-1 and TRBJ1-1, with D maybe TRBD1 (5 bases). Germline-derived CDR1 and CDR2 are MNHNS and SASEGT. The CDR3 extends over 18 amino acids. The V gene lost 1 base and the J gene lost 6 bases, with 24 bases spanning the gap.